Sequencing of this T cell receptor (beta chain) was carried out in a study of cytomegalovirus exposure and HLA in healthy donors. Study details: The roughly 110 validation repertoires used the same platform as the 666 first-cohort repertoires, a later analysis reported. The study, taken as a whole, reports: The study recorded around 160 TCR beta chains that were cytomegalovirus-associated. Three chains linked to CMV were shown in vitro to be specific for CMV antigens.

With respect to this clone: The antigen is unknown.

The donors were in the approximately 110-subject validation cohort; that cohort was separate from the approximately 700-subject first cohort. Only in-frame clones appear in the TCRdb table, and some are missing; sequencing was by immunoSEQ multiplex PCR. The sample holds some 260,000 clones, 90% seen once. Sequencing was carried out using PBMCs. This clonotype was sampled from a woman younger than 45 in good health and CMV-seronegative.

The CDR3 DNA follows: TGTGCCAGCAGTTTACCTTCCCGGGTGAACACTGAAGCTTTCTTT. Its protein is CASSLPSRVNTEAFF. V and J are TRBV28 and TRBJ1-1; D call uncertain. The CDR3 is 15 residues long. Per the germline V gene, CDR1 is MDHEN and CDR2 is SYDVKM. V lost 2 bases to trimming and J lost 0 bases, with 10 bases between them.